A selection of T cell receptor beta chains follows, all from one sample in a study of blood T cell repertoires in COVID-19. The data were produced by immunoSEQ multiplex PCR, yet TCRdb's version contains in-frame clones alone and is incomplete. The sample lists 120,000 or so clones, approximately 88% seen once, with approximately 8% in the top ten. Input material: peripheral blood. The source is a man over 45 with acute or convalescent COVID-19. Each CDR3 is given with its conserved first and last residue. The D gene is left open where the match is weak. Clone size is stated in some rows and not others, as once, few, many or a class when expanded.

v_call,clone_size,d_call,j_call,cdr3_nt,cdr3_aa
TRBV28,few,NA,TRBJ1-1,TGTGCCAGCAGTTTATTGGGTTGGAGCATGAACACTGAAGCTTTCTTT,CASSLLGWSMNTEAFF
TRBV19,NA,TRBD2,TRBJ2-7,TGTGCCAGTAGCTTAACTAGCGGGAGTTGGTACGAGCAGTACTTC,CASSLTSGSWYEQYF
TRBV5-1,NA,NA,TRBJ2-2,TGCGCCAGCAGACCAGGAGGGGCTAACACCGGGGAGCTGTTTTTT,CASRPGGANTGELFF
TRBV5-6,NA,NA,TRBJ2-1,TGTGCCAGCAGTTGGACAAGCTCCTACAATGAGCAGTTCTTC,CASSWTSSYNEQFF
TRBV15,NA,NA,TRBJ1-2,TGTGCCACCAGCAGGGCCGGCGGTGATTATGGCTACACCTTC,CATSRAGGDYGYTF
TRBV4-3,once,NA,TRBJ1-1,TGCGCCAGCAGCCAAGATCCAGGGAACACTGAAGCTTTCTTT,CASSQDPGNTEAFF
TRBV30,NA,NA,TRBJ1-4,TGTGCCTGGGAAGGACACTATGAAAAACTGTTTTTT,CAWEGHYEKLFF
TRBV6-1,NA,TRBD2,TRBJ2-2,TGTGCCAGCAGTGAGGTGGGACTAGCGGCCGGGGAGCTGTTTTTT,CASSEVGLAAGELFF
TRBV7-2,once,NA,TRBJ1-2,TGTGCCAGCAGAAAACCGGGACTTACCCTGAGCTACACCTTC,CASRKPGLTLSYTF
TRBV11-3,NA,TRBD2,TRBJ2-1,TGTGCCAGCAGCTTAGAACCCGCGGGAGGGGTTGAGCAGTTCTTC,CASSLEPAGGVEQFF
TRBV25-1,NA,NA,TRBJ1-1,TGTGCCAGCAGGGTACCAGGGATGCCTGAAGCTTTCTTT,CASRVPGMPEAFF
TRBV6-5,once,NA,TRBJ1-1,TGTGCCAGCAGTTACTCCAGGGGCCGGGTTGAAGCTTTCTTT,CASSYSRGRVEAFF
TRBV7-9,few,TRBD1,TRBJ2-7,TGTGCCAGCAGCTTATCTTCTGGCAGGGGGATTGACGAGCAGTACTTC,CASSLSSGRGIDEQYF
TRBV29-1,few,TRBD2,TRBJ2-5,TGCAGCGGTTCGGGGGGGACCCAGTACTTC,CSGSGGTQYF
TRBV11-2,NA,TRBD1,TRBJ2-3,TGTGCCAGCAGCCTACAGGGGATTGACCTAGATACGCAGTATTTT,CASSLQGIDLDTQYF
TRBV10-3,once,NA,TRBJ1-1,TGTGCCACCTCGGGGCAGGGGATGAACACTGAAGCTTTCTTT,CATSGQGMNTEAFF
TRBV27,NA,TRBD2,TRBJ2-7,TGTGCCACCAAGCCTCTAGCGGGGGTCGGCGAGCAGTACTTC,CATKPLAGVGEQYF
TRBV9,once,NA,TRBJ1-3,TGTGCCAGCAGCGAGACAGGCCGCTCTGGAAACACCATATATTTT,CASSETGRSGNTIYF
TRBV11-3,NA,TRBD2,TRBJ2-1,TGTGCCAGCGGGACCGGGACTAGCGGGATCAATGAGCAGTTCTTC,CASGTGTSGINEQFF
TRBV9,once,NA,TRBJ1-1,TGTGCCAGCAGCGTTTTGGCCGGGACTATCACTGAAGCTTTCTTT,CASSVLAGTITEAFF
TRBV18,NA,TRBD2,TRBJ2-7,TGTGCCAGCTCCCCTGGACTAGCGGGAGGATCTGCCGAGCAGTACTTC,CASSPGLAGGSAEQYF
TRBV2,NA,TRBD2,TRBJ2-2,TGTGCCAGCAAATCCTATACTAGCGGGAGCACCGGGGAGCTGTTTTTT,CASKSYTSGSTGELFF
TRBV24-1,once,NA,TRBJ2-2,TGTGCCACCAGTGACCCCCAGGGGCGCACCGGGGAGCTGTTTTTT,CATSDPQGRTGELFF
TRBV30,NA,NA,TRBJ1-1,TGTGCCTGGAGAGGACAGCTGAACACTGAAGCTTTCTTT,CAWRGQLNTEAFF
TRBV9,NA,NA,TRBJ2-2,TGTGCCAGCAGCGTAGTCGGGAGTAGTCGGGAGCTGTTTTTT,CASSVVGSSRELFF
TRBV5-1,once,TRBD2,TRBJ2-1,TGCGCCAGCAGCTTGCCGGGACTAGGGAGCTCCTACAATGAGCAGTTCTTC,CASSLPGLGSSYNEQFF
TRBV5-5,NA,TRBD2,TRBJ2-7,TGTGCCAGCAGCGGCGGGAGGGTCGAGCAGTACTTC,CASSGGRVEQYF
TRBV7-8,NA,NA,TRBJ2-7,TGTGCCAGCAGCTTATCAGGGGCGGCCTACGAGCAGTACTTC,CASSLSGAAYEQYF
TRBV5-8,NA,TRBD2,TRBJ2-3,TGTGCCGCTTCCGAGTGGGGGGGGTCCACAGATACGCAGTATTTT,CAASEWGGSTDTQYF
TRBV7-6,once,TRBD1,TRBJ2-3,TGTGCCAGCAGCTCTAAGGGACAGATCACAGATACGCAGTATTTT,CASSSKGQITDTQYF
TRBV19,NA,TRBD2,TRBJ2-7,TGTGCCAGTAGTATCGGGACTAGCGGGAGTAACGAGCAGTACTTC,CASSIGTSGSNEQYF
TRBV4-1,NA,NA,TRBJ1-2,TGCGCCAGCAGCAGCGGAAGGATTTTAGACTATGGCTACACCTTC,CASSSGRILDYGYTF
TRBV10-1,few,TRBD2,TRBJ2-7,TGCGCCAGCAGTGAACTAGCGGGAGCCTACGAGCAGTACTTC,CASSELAGAYEQYF
TRBV9,NA,NA,TRBJ2-2,TGTGCCAGCAGCTTGGAGGCGTTAAGCACCGGGGAGCTGTTTTTT,CASSLEALSTGELFF
TRBV6-1,NA,NA,TRBJ1-5,TGTGCCAGCAGTGAGATTAGCCGCAATCAGCCCCAGCATTTT,CASSEISRNQPQHF
TRBV7-8,NA,NA,TRBJ1-2,TGTGCCAGCACCGTGGCAGGGGCTAACTATGGCTACACCTTC,CASTVAGANYGYTF
TRBV3-1/TRBV3-2,NA,NA,TRBJ1-3,TGTGCCAGCAGCAGCCTGGACAGCCGCTCTGGAAACACCATATATTTT,CASSSLDSRSGNTIYF